These T cell receptor beta chains were read from a single sample in a study of blood T cell repertoires in COVID-19. Profiling relied on immunoSEQ multiplex PCR, and the TCRdb table lists in-frame clones only, not all of them. The top ten clones hold roughly 3.9% of a sample with approximately 300,000 clones, 90% of them seen once. Sequencing was done on a sample of PBMCs or T cells enriched from blood (not recorded which). All receptors come from a woman aged 25 to 39 who had been exposed to COVID-19. Both conserved end residues are part of each CDR3. D genes are given only for firm matches. Not all rows give a size; the values are once, few, many and, for expanded clones, a class.

>NA|TRBJ2-3|TRBD1|TRBV10-3|14
CAISLTGETDTQYF
TGTGCCATCAGCCTAACAGGGGAGACAGATACGCAGTATTTT
>NA|TRBJ1-5|NA|TRBV5-5|14
CASSYSGGNQPQHF
TGTGCCAGCAGTTATTCAGGGGGCAATCAGCCCCAGCATTTT
>NA|TRBJ2-1|TRBD1|TRBV12-5|14
CASGPGQGYNEQFF
TGTGCTAGTGGTCCGGGACAGGGCTACAATGAGCAGTTCTTC
>NA|TRBJ2-3|TRBD1|TRBV24-1|16
CATRPNDRGPTDTQYF
TGTGCCACCAGGCCTAATGACAGGGGCCCCACAGATACGCAGTATTTT
>NA|TRBJ2-7|NA|TRBV10-2|16
CASSLIGEADSYEQYF
TGCGCCAGCAGCCTGATCGGAGAGGCGGACTCCTACGAGCAGTACTTC
>few|TRBJ2-3|TRBD2|TRBV3-1/TRBV3-2|16
CASSFYGLAGRDTQYF
TGTGCCAGCAGCTTCTACGGACTAGCGGGCAGAGATACGCAGTATTTT
>NA|TRBJ2-5|NA|TRBV18|14
CASSPLGRGETQYF
TGTGCCAGCTCACCACTCGGCAGGGGTGAGACCCAGTACTTC
>NA|TRBJ1-1|NA|TRBV24-1|14
CATSPVPGLYEAFF
TGTGCCACCAGCCCAGTCCCAGGGCTTTATGAAGCTTTCTTT
>NA|TRBJ2-7|TRBD2|TRBV9|18
CASSVAPGGQNHYYEQYF
TGTGCCAGCAGCGTAGCCCCGGGGGGGCAGAATCATTACTACGAGCAGTACTTC
>once|TRBJ1-2|NA|TRBV3-1/TRBV3-2|13
CASLGGADYGYTF
TGTGCCAGCCTTGGGGGCGCGGACTATGGCTACACCTTC
>NA|TRBJ1-5|NA|TRBV6-2/TRBV6-3|15
CASSYGLKDNQPQHF
TGTGCCAGCAGTTACGGGCTTAAGGACAATCAGCCCCAGCATTTT
>NA|TRBJ2-1|NA|TRBV2|16
CASIGGGGGIYNEQFF
TGTGCCAGCATAGGAGGAGGGGGGGGAATATACAATGAGCAGTTCTTC
>NA|TRBJ2-7|NA|TRBV6-5|14
CASSYDGRYYEQYF
TGTGCCAGCAGTTACGACGGCAGGTACTACGAGCAGTACTTC
>NA|TRBJ1-5|NA|TRBV7-2|16
CASSLVGGSSNQPQHF
TGTGCCAGCAGCTTAGTCGGGGGGAGCAGCAATCAGCCCCAGCATTTT
>once|TRBJ2-5|TRBD2|TRBV5-1|16
CASSVTSGGARETQYF
TGCGCCAGCAGCGTCACTAGCGGGGGGGCCAGGGAGACCCAGTACTTC
>NA|TRBJ1-1|NA|TRBV12-3/TRBV12-4|13
CASSPTEGTEAFF
TGTGCCAGCAGCCCTACCGAGGGCACTGAAGCTTTCTTT
>NA|TRBJ2-3|TRBD2|TRBV11-2|17
CASSLEGSGGATDTQYF
TGTGCCAGCAGCTTAGAGGGTTCCGGGGGGGCTACAGATACGCAGTATTTT
>NA|TRBJ2-7|NA|TRBV30|11
CAWGQIYEQYF
TGTGCCTGGGGACAGATCTACGAGCAGTACTTC
>NA|TRBJ2-1|TRBD1|TRBV2|14
CASRDRVPYNEQFF
TGTGCCAGCAGAGACAGGGTTCCCTACAATGAGCAGTTCTTC
>few|TRBJ2-2|NA|TRBV19|14
CASIRRGAPGELFF
TGTGCCAGTATCCGTCGGGGGGCCCCAGGGGAGCTGTTTTTT
>NA|TRBJ1-2|NA|TRBV30|12
CAWSDYRRGYTF
TGTGCCTGGAGTGATTATAGGAGAGGCTACACCTTC
>NA|TRBJ2-1|TRBD2|TRBV27|14
CASSFGRGYNEQFF
TGTGCCAGCAGTTTTGGGCGGGGGTACAATGAGCAGTTCTTC
>NA|TRBJ1-6|TRBD1|TRBV5-1|16
CASRRQGSSYNSPLHF
TGCGCCAGCCGTAGACAGGGGAGCTCCTATAATTCACCCCTCCACTTT
>NA|TRBJ1-2|TRBD1|TRBV4-3|17
CASSQAGTGAFGYGYTF
TGCGCCAGCAGCCAAGCCGGGACAGGGGCCTTTGGCTATGGCTACACCTTC
>NA|TRBJ1-5|NA|TRBV27|12
CASSVSNQPQHF
TGTGCCAGCAGTGTTAGTAATCAGCCCCAGCATTTT
>NA|TRBJ2-3|TRBD2|TRBV5-4|18
CASSPGTSGGRGTDTQYF
TGTGCCAGCAGTCCCGGGACTAGCGGGGGGCGGGGCACAGATACGCAGTATTTT
>NA|TRBJ1-2|NA|TRBV30|14
CAWSRGTVEGGYTF
TGTGCCTGGAGTAGGGGGACCGTAGAGGGTGGCTACACCTTC
>NA|TRBJ1-4|NA|TRBV24-1|17
CATSDQPEEATNEKLFF
TGTGCCACCAGTGACCAGCCCGAGGAAGCAACTAATGAAAAACTGTTTTTT
>NA|TRBJ1-5|TRBD1|TRBV7-2|16
CASSSQGTYSNQPQHF
TGTGCCAGCAGCTCACAGGGGACCTATAGCAATCAGCCCCAGCATTTT
>NA|TRBJ2-3|TRBD2|TRBV3-1/TRBV3-2|17
CASSPPPGLSRSDTQYF
TGTGCCAGCAGCCCACCTCCGGGACTATCCCGATCAGATACGCAGTATTTT
>NA|TRBJ1-5|TRBD1|TRBV27|16
CASSYRGPGSNQPQHF
TGTGCCAGCAGCTACAGGGGCCCGGGGAGCAATCAGCCCCAGCATTTT
>NA|TRBJ2-6|TRBD1|TRBV3-1/TRBV3-2|15
CASSLRGPGANVLTF
TGTGCCAGCAGCCTCAGGGGGCCTGGGGCCAACGTCCTGACTTTC
>NA|TRBJ1-5|NA|TRBV7-3|19
CASSALLRPCEESNQPQHF
TGTGCCAGCAGCGCCCTCCTACGCCCTTGCGAAGAGAGCAATCAGCCCCAGCATTTT
>NA|TRBJ2-7|TRBD1|TRBV11-2|17
CASSLTSGGQGAYEQYF
TGTGCCAGCAGCCTTACTTCCGGCGGACAGGGGGCCTACGAGCAGTACTTC
>NA|TRBJ2-1|NA|TRBV5-1|15
CASSWEGGAYNEQFF
TGCGCCAGCAGCTGGGAGGGGGGCGCTTACAATGAGCAGTTCTTC
>NA|TRBJ2-3|NA|TRBV4-1|17
CASSPHREWRHTDTQYF
TGCGCCAGCAGCCCCCACAGGGAATGGAGGCACACAGATACGCAGTATTTT
>once|TRBJ1-5|NA|TRBV19|15
CAPPKSLEYYQPQHF
TGTGCCCCCCCTAAAAGTCTTGAATACTATCAGCCCCAGCATTTT
>NA|TRBJ1-2|TRBD1|TRBV5-6|13
CASSQQGENGYTF
TGTGCCAGCAGCCAACAGGGGGAGAATGGCTACACCTTC
>NA|TRBJ2-2|NA|TRBV5-6|19
CASSLPTVRPLLNTGELFF
TGTGCCAGCAGCTTGCCGACAGTACGGCCTCTCTTAAACACCGGGGAGCTGTTTTTT